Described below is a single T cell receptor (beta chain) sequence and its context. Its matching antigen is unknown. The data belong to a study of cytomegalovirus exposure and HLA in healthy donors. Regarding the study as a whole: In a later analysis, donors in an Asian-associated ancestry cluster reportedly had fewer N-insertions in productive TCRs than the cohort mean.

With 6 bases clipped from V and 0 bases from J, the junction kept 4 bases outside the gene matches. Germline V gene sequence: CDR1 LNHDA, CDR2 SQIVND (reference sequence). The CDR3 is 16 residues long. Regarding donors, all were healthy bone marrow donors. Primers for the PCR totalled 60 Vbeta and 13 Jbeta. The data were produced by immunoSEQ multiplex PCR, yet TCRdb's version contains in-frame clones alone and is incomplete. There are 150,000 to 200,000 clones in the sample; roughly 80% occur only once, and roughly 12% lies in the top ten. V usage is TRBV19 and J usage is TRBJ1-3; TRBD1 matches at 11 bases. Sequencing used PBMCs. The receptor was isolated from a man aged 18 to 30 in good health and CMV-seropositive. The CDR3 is CASSPGTGGSGNTIYF. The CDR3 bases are TGTGCCAGTAGCCCCGGGACAGGGGGCTCTGGAAACACCATATATTTT.